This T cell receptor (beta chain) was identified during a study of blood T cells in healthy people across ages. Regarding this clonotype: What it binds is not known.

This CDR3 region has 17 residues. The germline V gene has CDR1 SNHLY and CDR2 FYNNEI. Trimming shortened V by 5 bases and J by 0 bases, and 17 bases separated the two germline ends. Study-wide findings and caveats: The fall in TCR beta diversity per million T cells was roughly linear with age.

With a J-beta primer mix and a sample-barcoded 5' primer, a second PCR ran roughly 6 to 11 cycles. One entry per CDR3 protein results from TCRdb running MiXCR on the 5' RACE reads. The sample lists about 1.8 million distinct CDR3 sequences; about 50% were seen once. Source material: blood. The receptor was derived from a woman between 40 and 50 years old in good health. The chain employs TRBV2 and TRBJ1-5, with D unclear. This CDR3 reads CASSPDVGQLSNQPQHF. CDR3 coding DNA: TGTGCCAGCAGTCCCGACGTAGGGCAGCTTAGCAATCAGCCCCAGCATTTT.